The 27 T cell receptor beta chains in this list originate from one sample, sequenced in a study of post-analysis software for immune sequencing data. Study-level findings and limits: Patients showed TRBV5-6, TRBV5-1 and TRBV20-1 among five TRBV segments more frequent than in controls.

TCR beta cDNA libraries had unique molecular identifiers. TCRdb called the PCR reads again in MiXCR, with one record for every CDR3 protein. Counted here are about 810,000 distinct CDR3 sequences, approximately 57% occurring once; the ten biggest clones make up approximately 4.2%. No cognate antigen is known for these TCRs. The sequenced material came from blood. Receptors originate from a girl aged 10 to 17 with multiple sclerosis.

V is TRBV5-4 and J is TRBJ2-1; D unresolved. The germline gives CDR1 SGHNT, CDR2 YYREEE (reference sequence). V dropped 2 bases and J dropped 7 bases, with 10 bases sitting between them. CDR3 length: 13 residues. The CDR3 here is CASSFGVGNEQFF. CDR3 DNA sequence: TGTGCCAGCAGCTTCGGAGTCGGGAATGAGCAGTTCTTC.

The V call is TRBV20-1, the J call TRBJ2-3; tentatively, D is TRBD2 (5 bases). The CDR3 is made up of 14 amino acids. V was clipped by 0 bases and J by 3 bases, with 10 bases between them. Germline CDR1 and CDR2: DFQATT and SNEGSKA (reference sequence). CDR3 sequence: CSARDLASTDTQYF. CDR3 coding DNA: TGCAGTGCTAGAGACCTAGCAAGTACAGATACGCAGTATTTT.

The sample holds a few counts of this clonotype. The CDR3, as DNA: TGTGCCAGCAGTGATTCGGGCAGCTCCTACGAGCAGTACTTC. Protein product: CASSDSGSSYEQYF. The rearrangement uses TRBV25-1 and TRBJ2-7; D unresolved. V was trimmed by 3 bases and J by 0 bases, leaving 9 bases between them. Per germline, CDR1 MGHDK and CDR2 SYGVNS. This CDR3 comprises 14 residues.

The chain links TRBV7-8 to TRBJ2-1; D gene unclear. V shed 5 bases and J shed 3 bases, with 14 bases lying between them. The CDR3 totals 15 residues. The germline gives CDR1 SGHVS, CDR2 FQNEAQ. The CDR3 region has the DNA TGTGCCAGCAGCCCCCACTCCCCTAGCTACAATGAGCAGTTCTTC. Encoded protein: CASSPHSPSYNEQFF. Using reference TRBV7-8 and TRBJ2-1 for the parts outside the CDR3, the full variable domain is GAGVSQSPRYKVAKRGQDVALRCDPISGHVSLFWYQQALGQGPEFLTYFQNEAQLDKSGLPSDRFFAERPEGSVSTLKIQRTQQEDSAVYLCASSPHSPSYNEQFFGPGTRLTVL.

The gene calls are TRBV30 and TRBJ2-1; the match to TRBD2 covers 7 bases. Germline loops: CDR1 GTSNPN, CDR2 SVGIG (reference sequence). The J segment lost 1 base and the V segment lost 8 bases, leaving 11 bases of the junction unmatched. The length of the CDR3 is 15 residues. The CDR3 sequence: CAVAQRDRSYNEQFF. For the CDR3, the DNA is TGTGCCGTAGCCCAGCGGGATAGGTCCTACAATGAGCAGTTCTTC.

The V gene is TRBV25-1, the J gene TRBJ2-3; D is possibly TRBD1 (6 bases). CDR1 and CDR2 (germline): MGHDK, SYGVNS. V lost 4 bases, J lost 0 bases, and 17 bases lay in between. This CDR3 is 17 amino acids long. CDR3 sequence (DNA): TGTGCCAGCAGTGTCCGAATTGGGGGCAGAAGCACAGATACGCAGTATTTT. Translating it yields CASSVRIGGRSTDTQYF.

V usage is TRBV7-2 and J usage is TRBJ2-1, with D unclear. V shed 1 base and J shed 6 bases, with 10 bases lying between them. The germline V gene encodes CDR1 SGHTA and CDR2 FQGNSA. The CDR3 is 14 residues long. CDR3 in DNA: TGTGCCAGCAGCTTAGAGAGAATCGGCAATGAGCAGTTCTTC. Encoded protein: CASSLERIGNEQFF.

The chain employs TRBV5-1 and TRBJ2-5; D is perhaps TRBD2 (5 bases). The germline CDR1 and CDR2 sequences are SGHRS and YFSETQ. This CDR3 contains 14 residues. V lost 1 base and J 11 bases, leaving 18 bases between the germline ends. CDR3 in DNA: TGCGCCAGCAGCTTGTCTGGAAGTGTCTGGGAGCAGTACTTC. Translation: CASSLSGSVWEQYF. The variable domain in full, completed from reference TRBV5-1 and TRBJ2-5, reads KAGVTQTPRYLIKTRGQQVTLSCSPISGHRSVSWYQQTPGQGLQFLFEYFSETQRNKGNFPGRFSGRQFSNSRSEMNVSTLELGDSALYLCASSLSGSVWEQYFGPGTRLLVL.

V gene TRBV6-2 or TRBV6-3 combines with J gene TRBJ2-5; D possibly uses TRBD1 or TRBD2 (5 bases each). The CDR3 totals 14 residues. Germline V gene sequence: CDR1 MNHEY, CDR2 SVGEGT. Trimming took 10 bases from V and 3 from J, leaving 18 bases between them. The CDR3 DNA reads as TGTGCCACGGGGCCCCAAGGGGCTAAAGAGACCCAGTACTTC. Amino acid sequence: CATGPQGAKETQYF.

To note about this clonotype: At one end, the junction sequence differs from germline, possibly due to a read error. The CDR3 loop is CASSFRQGMTGELFF. CDR3 DNA sequence: TGTGCCAGCAGCTTTCGACAGGGGATGACCGGGGAGCTGTTCTTC. The rearrangement links TRBV5-4 to TRBJ2-1; 8 positions match TRBD1. Germline lookup yields CDR1 SGHNT and CDR2 YYREEE (reference sequence). The CDR3 spans 15 residues.

CDR3 residues: CASSLGASGPHNEQFF. The CDR3 region has the DNA TGTGCCAGCAGCTTAGGAGCTAGCGGTCCTCACAATGAGCAGTTCTTC. The J gene is TRBJ2-1, the V gene TRBV7-2; 7 positions agree with TRBD2. The CDR3 contains 16 residues. J gave up 5 bases and V 1 base, and 8 bases lay outside the gene matches. Germline assignment: CDR1 SGHTA and CDR2 FQGNSA.

The chain links TRBV5-1 to TRBJ1-1; 8 bases match TRBD1. Germline CDR1 is SGHRS and CDR2 is YFSETQ. Unmatched junction bases numbered 3, after V lost 2 bases and J lost 6 bases. The CDR3 runs to 13 residues. CDR3 sequence (DNA): TGCGCCAGCAGCTTTGACAGGGGCTCTGAAGCTTTCTTT. This sequence encodes CASSFDRGSEAFF.

J is TRBJ2-3 and V is TRBV27; 10 nucleotides match TRBD1. CDR1 and CDR2 (germline): MNHEY, SMNVEV (reference sequence). CDR3 length: 18 residues. V lost 5 bases, J lost 4 bases, and 15 bases stayed unmatched. The CDR3 protein is CASSLLGQGEEASDTQYF. CDR3 bases: TGTGCCAGCAGTCTCCTCGGACAGGGGGAGGAGGCGTCAGATACGCAGTATTTT.

J is TRBJ1-2 and V is TRBV10-3; D may be TRBD1 (5 bases). The germline V gene encodes CDR1 ENHRY and CDR2 SYGVKD. Trimming removed 1 base at V and 8 bases at J, with 20 bases between. The CDR3 loop spans 16 amino acids. For the CDR3, the DNA is TGTGCCATCAGTGAGTTAGGACCCGGGACGTATAGAGGCTACACCTTC. Amino acid sequence: CAISELGPGTYRGYTF.

This rearrangement joins TRBV6-5 to TRBJ2-1, with no clear D. The germline gives CDR1 MNHEY, CDR2 SVGAGI. The CDR3 length is 16 residues. V was pared by 6 bases and J by 0 bases, with 15 bases between. The CDR3 spells CASRALGGGSYNEQFF. The DNA of the CDR3 is TGTGCCAGCAGGGCCCTCGGCGGCGGCTCCTACAATGAGCAGTTCTTC.

V usage is TRBV14 and J usage is TRBJ1-1, with a tentative D call TRBD1 (5 bases). The CDR3 is 15 amino acids. V gave up 5 bases and J gave up 4 bases, with 17 bases separating them. Germline V CDR1 and CDR2: SGHDN, FVKESK. Written as DNA, the CDR3 is TGTGCCAGCAGCGCTGGTGGAGGGGTTAGCACTGAAGCTTTCTTT. Translation gives CASSAGGGVSTEAFF.

The chain combines TRBV7-6 with TRBJ2-4, with 12 bases lining up with TRBD2. Germline-derived CDR1 and CDR2 are SGHVS and FNYEAQ. J gave up 5 bases and V 4 bases, and 6 bases lay outside the gene matches. The CDR3 length is 16 residues. The CDR3, as DNA: TGTGCCAGCAGCTCACGACTAGCGGGAGCGGAAAACATTCAGTACTTC. Its protein is CASSSRLAGAENIQYF.

This clonotype was detected only a few times. The chain links TRBV12-3 or TRBV12-4 to TRBJ1-1; tentative D call: TRBD1 (6 bases). The CDR3 sequence is 14 residues long. V gave up 5 bases and J gave up 0 bases, with 10 bases separating them. The CDR3 nucleotides read TGTGCCAGCAGTACCGGGGGCATGAACACTGAAGCTTTCTTT. Its translation: CASSTGGMNTEAFF.

This clonotype was seen a handful of times. CDR3 amino acids: CASSSTSRLAGVADTQYF. CDR3 sequence (DNA): TGTGCCAGCAGTTCCACAAGCCGGCTAGCGGGAGTGGCAGATACGCAGTATTTT. The chain combines TRBV6-5 with TRBJ2-3; 10 nucleotides agree with TRBD2. Trimming removed 4 bases from V and 4 bases from J; junction bases left unmatched: 14. CDR1 and CDR2 (germline): MNHEY, SVGAGI. The CDR3 loop spans 18 amino acids.

The rearrangement links TRBV20-1 to TRBJ1-2; tentatively, D is TRBD1 (6 bases). The CDR3 spans 15 residues. The germline gives CDR1 DFQATT, CDR2 SNEGSKA (reference sequence). V was shortened by 5 bases and J by 2 bases, with 18 bases between the two germline ends. The CDR3 region is CSAHVRGQKNYGYTF. As DNA, the CDR3 is TGCAGTGCTCACGTACGAGGACAGAAGAACTATGGCTACACCTTC.

This chain connects TRBV6-5 to TRBJ2-3; D is possibly TRBD1 (5 bases). The CDR3 runs to 14 residues. The germline V gene has CDR1 MNHEY and CDR2 SVGAGI. V was cut by 6 bases and J by 1 base, with 11 bases left in between. CDR3 protein: CASRPTVGTDTQYF. CDR3 DNA: TGTGCCAGCAGGCCGACAGTCGGCACAGATACGCAGTATTTT.

The CDR3 nucleotides read TGCAGCGTTGAAGATTTCTTACTAACAGATACGCAGTATTTT. Translation gives CSVEDFLLTDTQYF. This chain connects TRBV29-1 to TRBJ2-3, with D unresolved. Trimming took 0 bases from V and 3 from J, leaving 10 bases between them. CDR1 is SQVTM, CDR2 ANQGSEA, per germline. CDR3 length: 14 residues.

This clonotype was counted between two and nine times. The CDR3 loop is CASSQDDGLRRTQYF. The CDR3 DNA follows: TGTGCCAGCAGCCAAGATGACGGACTTCGAAGGACCCAGTACTTC. This rearrangement joins TRBV3-1 to TRBJ2-5, with D maybe TRBD2 (5 bases). The CDR3 is 15 residues long. CDR1 and CDR2 (germline): LGHDT, YNNKEL (reference sequence). Trimming removed 0 bases from V and 7 bases from J, with 15 bases in between.

With respect to this clonotype: At one end, the junction sequence differs from germline, possibly due to a read error. The gene calls are TRBV29-1 and TRBJ2-1, with no clear D. Germline CDR1 SQVTM, CDR2 ANQGSEA. The CDR3 contains 9 residues. CDR3 bases: TGCACCGTTGGGGATGAGCAGTTCTTC. The encoded protein is CTVGDEQFF.

The V gene is TRBV27, the J gene TRBJ2-4; D remains ambiguous. CDR3 length equals 16 residues. Trimming shortened V by 2 bases and J by 1 base, and 12 bases separated the two germline ends. Germline loops: CDR1 MNHEY, CDR2 SMNVEV (reference sequence). The CDR3 here is CASSLGRNTAKNIQYF. CDR3 DNA: TGTGCCAGCAGTTTAGGACGGAACACGGCCAAAAACATTCAGTACTTC.

This chain connects TRBV29-1 to TRBJ2-3, with TRBD2 as a possible D gene (5 bases). From germline, CDR1 is SQVTM and CDR2 ANQGSEA. Deletions cut 4 bases from V and 4 bases from J, with 12 bases between. CDR3 length: 13 residues. The CDR3: CSVGNGDPDTQYF. DNA for the CDR3: TGCAGCGTTGGGAACGGGGATCCAGATACGCAGTATTTT.

The J gene is TRBJ2-3, the V gene TRBV29-1; D remains ambiguous. CDR3 length: 12 residues. The V gene's germline CDR1 is SQVTM and CDR2 ANQGSEA. The V and J ends lost 4 bases and 4 bases respectively, with 9 bases between them. DNA of the CDR3: TGCAGCGTTGTTACAATCGCAGATACGCAGTATTTT. It translates to CSVVTIADTQYF.